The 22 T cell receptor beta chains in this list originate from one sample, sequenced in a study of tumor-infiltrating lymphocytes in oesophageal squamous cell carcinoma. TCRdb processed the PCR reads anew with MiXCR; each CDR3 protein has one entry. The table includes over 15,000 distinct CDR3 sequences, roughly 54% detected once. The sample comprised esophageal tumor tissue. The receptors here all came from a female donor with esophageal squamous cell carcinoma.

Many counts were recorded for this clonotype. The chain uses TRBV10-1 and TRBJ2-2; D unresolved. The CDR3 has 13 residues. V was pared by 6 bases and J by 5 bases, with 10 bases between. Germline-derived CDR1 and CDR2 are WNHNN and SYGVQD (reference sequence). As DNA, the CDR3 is TGCGCCAGCAGACTATCTTCGACCGGGGAGCTGTTTTTT. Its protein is CASRLSSTGELFF.

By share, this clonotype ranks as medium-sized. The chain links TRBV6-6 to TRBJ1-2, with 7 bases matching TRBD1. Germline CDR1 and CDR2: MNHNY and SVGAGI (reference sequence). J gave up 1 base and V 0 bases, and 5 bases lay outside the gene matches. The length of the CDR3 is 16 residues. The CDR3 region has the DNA TGTGCCAGCAGTTACTCCCAACCAGGGGGTAACTATGGCTACACCTTC. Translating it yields CASSYSQPGGNYGYTF.

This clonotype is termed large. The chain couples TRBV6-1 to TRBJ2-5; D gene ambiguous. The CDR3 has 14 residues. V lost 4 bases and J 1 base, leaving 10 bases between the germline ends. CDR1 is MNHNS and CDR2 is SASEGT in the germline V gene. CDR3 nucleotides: TGTGCCAGCAGTGGAAGGGCGGTCCAAGAGACCCAGTACTTC. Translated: CASSGRAVQETQYF.

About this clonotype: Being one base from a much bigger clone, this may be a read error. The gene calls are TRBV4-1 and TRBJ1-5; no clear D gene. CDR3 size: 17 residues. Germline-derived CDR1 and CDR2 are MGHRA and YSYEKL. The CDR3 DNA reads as TGCGTCAGCAGCCTCTTCGACGAGGGAGTTAGCAATCAGCCCCAGCATTTT. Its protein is CVSSLFDEGVSNQPQHF.

CDR3 loop: CASSLASLYGYTF. The CDR3 nucleotides read TGTGCCAGCAGCTTAGCATCACTCTATGGCTACACCTTC. The chain is built from TRBV7-8 and TRBJ2-7; unclear D gene. The J call may be in error: the DNA end matches TRBJ1-2 better. Germline loops: CDR1 SGHVS, CDR2 FQNEAQ. The CDR3 is made up of 13 amino acids.

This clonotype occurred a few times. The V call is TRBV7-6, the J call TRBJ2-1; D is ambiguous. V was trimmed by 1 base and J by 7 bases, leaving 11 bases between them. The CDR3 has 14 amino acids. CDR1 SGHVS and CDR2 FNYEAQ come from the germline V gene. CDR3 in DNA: TGTGCCAGCAGCTTAGGGCCGGTTGGGAATGAGCAGTTCTTC. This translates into CASSLGPVGNEQFF.

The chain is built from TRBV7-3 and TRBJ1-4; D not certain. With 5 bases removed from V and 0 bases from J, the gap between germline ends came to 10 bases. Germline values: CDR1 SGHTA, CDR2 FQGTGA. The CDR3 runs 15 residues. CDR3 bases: TGTGCCAGCAGCCCGTCAACCGCAACTAATGAAAAACTGTTTTTT. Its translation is CASSPSTATNEKLFF.

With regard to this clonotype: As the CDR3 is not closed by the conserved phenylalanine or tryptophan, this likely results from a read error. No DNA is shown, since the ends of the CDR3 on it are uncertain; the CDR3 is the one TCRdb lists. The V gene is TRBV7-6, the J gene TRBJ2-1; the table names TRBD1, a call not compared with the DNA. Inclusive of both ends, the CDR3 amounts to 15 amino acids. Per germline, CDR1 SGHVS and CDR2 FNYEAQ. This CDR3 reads CASSLEFPDTQYFGN.

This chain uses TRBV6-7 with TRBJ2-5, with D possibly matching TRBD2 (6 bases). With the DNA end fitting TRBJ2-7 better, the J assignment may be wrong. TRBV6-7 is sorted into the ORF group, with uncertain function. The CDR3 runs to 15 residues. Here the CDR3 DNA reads TGTGCCAGCAGTTACGATGACGGGAGCGGCTACGAGCAGTACTTC. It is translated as CASSYDDGSGYEQYF.

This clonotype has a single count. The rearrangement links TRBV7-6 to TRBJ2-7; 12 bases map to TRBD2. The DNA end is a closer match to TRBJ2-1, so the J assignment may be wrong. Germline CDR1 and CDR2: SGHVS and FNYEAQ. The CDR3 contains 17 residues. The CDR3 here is CASSYTSGGWSYNEQFF. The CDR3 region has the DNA TGTGCCAGCAGCTATACTAGCGGGGGGTGGTCCTACAATGAGCAGTTCTTC.

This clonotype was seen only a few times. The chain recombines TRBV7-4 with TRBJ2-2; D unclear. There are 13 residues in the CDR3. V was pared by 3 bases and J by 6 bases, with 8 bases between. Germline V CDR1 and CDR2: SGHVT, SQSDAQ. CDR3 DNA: TGTGCCAGCAGCTTCAGTGGCCCCGGGGAGCTGTTTTTT. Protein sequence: CASSFSGPGELFF.

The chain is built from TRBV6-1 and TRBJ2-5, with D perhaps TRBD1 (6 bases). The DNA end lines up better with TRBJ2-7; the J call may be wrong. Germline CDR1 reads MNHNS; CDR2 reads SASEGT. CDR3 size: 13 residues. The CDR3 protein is CASSPGANYEQYF. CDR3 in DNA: TGTGCCAGCAGTCCAGGGGCGAACTACGAGCAGTACTTC.

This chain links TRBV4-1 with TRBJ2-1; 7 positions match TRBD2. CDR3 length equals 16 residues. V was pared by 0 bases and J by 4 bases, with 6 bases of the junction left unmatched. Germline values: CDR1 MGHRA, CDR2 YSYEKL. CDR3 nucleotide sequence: TGCGCCAGCAGCCAAGACCGGACTAGGGTATACAATGAGCAGTTCTTC. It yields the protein CASSQDRTRVYNEQFF.

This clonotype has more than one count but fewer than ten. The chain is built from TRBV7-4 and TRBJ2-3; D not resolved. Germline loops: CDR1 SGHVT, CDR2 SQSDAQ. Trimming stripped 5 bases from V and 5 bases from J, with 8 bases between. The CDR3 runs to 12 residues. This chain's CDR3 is CASSLLRDTQYF. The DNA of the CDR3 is TGTGCCAGCAGCCTACTCCGAGATACGCAGTATTTT.

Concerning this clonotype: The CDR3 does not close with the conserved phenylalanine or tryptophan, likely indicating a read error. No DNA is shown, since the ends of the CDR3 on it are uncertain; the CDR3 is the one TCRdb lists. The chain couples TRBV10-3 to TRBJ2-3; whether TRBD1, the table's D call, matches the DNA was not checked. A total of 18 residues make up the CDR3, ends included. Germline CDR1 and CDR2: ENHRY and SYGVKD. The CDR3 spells CAISAPNGTSQETQYFGP.

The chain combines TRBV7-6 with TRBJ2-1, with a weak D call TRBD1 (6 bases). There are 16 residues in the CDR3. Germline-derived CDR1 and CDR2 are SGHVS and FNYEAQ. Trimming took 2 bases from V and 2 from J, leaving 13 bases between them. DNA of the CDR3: TGTGCCAGCAGCTTAACCCCCAGGGGCGCCTACAATGAGCAGTTCTTC. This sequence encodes CASSLTPRGAYNEQFF.

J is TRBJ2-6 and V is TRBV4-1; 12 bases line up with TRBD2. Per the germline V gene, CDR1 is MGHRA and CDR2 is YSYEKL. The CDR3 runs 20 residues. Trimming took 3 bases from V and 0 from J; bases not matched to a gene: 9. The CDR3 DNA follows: TGCGCCAGCAGCCACGCACTAGCGGGAGGATCAGTCTCTGGGGCCAACGTCCTGACTTTC. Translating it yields CASSHALAGGSVSGANVLTF.

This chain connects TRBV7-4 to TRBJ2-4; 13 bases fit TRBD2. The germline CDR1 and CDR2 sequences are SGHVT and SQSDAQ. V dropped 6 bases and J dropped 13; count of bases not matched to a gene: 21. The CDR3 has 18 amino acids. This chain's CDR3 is CASRGTSGKGNSYNEQYF. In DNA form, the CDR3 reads TGTGCCAGCAGAGGGACTAGCGGGAAGGGGAACTCCTACAATGAGCAGTACTTC. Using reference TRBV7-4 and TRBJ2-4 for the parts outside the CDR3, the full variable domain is GAGVSQSPRYKVAKRGRDVALRCDSISGHVTLYWYRQTLGQGSEVLTYSQSDAQRDKSGRPSGRFSAERPERSVSTLKIQRTEQGDSAVYLCASRGTSGKGNSYNEQYFGAGTRLSVL.

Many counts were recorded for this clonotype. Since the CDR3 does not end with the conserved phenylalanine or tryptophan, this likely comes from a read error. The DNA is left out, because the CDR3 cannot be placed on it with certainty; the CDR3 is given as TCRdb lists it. The CDR3 spells CARSRDSV. The rearrangement links TRBV5-3 to TRBJ2-1; no DNA check was done on the table's D call, TRBD2. TRBV5-3 is an ORF, and what it does is uncertain. The CDR3 spans 8 residues, counting both ends.

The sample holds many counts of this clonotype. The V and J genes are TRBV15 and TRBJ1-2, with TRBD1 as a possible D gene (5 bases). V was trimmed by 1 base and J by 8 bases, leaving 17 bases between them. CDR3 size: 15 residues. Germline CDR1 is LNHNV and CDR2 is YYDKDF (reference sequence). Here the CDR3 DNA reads TGTGCCACCAGCAGAGCAAGGCAGGCGGGGGTCGGCTACACCTTC. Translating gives CATSRARQAGVGYTF. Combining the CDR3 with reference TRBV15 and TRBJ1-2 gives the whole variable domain DAMVIQNPRYQVTQFGKPVTLSCSQTLNHNVMYWYQQKSSQAPKLLFHYYDKDFNNEADTPDNFQSRRPNTSFCFLDIRSPGLGDTAMYLCATSRARQAGVGYTFGSGTRLTVV.

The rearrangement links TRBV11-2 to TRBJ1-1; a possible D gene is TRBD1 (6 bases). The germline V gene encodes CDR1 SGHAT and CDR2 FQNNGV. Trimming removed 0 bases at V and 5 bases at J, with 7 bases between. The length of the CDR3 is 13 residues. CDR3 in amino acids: CASSLDQGTEAFF. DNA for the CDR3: TGTGCCAGCAGCTTAGATCAGGGGACTGAAGCTTTCTTT.

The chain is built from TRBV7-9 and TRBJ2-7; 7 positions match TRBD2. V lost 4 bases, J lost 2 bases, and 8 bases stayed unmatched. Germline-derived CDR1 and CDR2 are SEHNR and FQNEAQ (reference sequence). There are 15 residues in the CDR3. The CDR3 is CASSSAGTTAYEQYF. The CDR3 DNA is TGTGCCAGCAGCTCTGCCGGGACTACTGCCTACGAGCAGTACTTC.